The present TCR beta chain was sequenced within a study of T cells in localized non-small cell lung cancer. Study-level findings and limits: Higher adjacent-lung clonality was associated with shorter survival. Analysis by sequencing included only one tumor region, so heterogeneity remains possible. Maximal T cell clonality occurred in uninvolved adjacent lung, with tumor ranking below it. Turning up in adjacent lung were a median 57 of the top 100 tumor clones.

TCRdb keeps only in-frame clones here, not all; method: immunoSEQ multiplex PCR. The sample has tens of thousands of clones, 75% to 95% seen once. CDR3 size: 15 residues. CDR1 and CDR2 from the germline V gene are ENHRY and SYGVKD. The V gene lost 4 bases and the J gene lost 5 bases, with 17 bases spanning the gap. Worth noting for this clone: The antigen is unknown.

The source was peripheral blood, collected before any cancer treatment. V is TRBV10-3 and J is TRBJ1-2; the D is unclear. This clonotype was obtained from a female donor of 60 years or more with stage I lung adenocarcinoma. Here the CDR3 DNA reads TGTGCCATCAGTGGAGGACTCCGGGATCGATATGGCTACACCTTC. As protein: CAISGGLRDRYGYTF.